What follows are 32 T cell receptor beta chains derived from one specimen sequenced in a study of blood T cell repertoires in COVID-19. Clones were sequenced by immunoSEQ multiplex PCR, and TCRdb holds only the in-frame ones, with some missing. The profile covers about 150,000 clones, with around 80% appearing a single time and approximately 12% taken by the ten largest. Input material: peripheral blood. These receptor sequences come from a man aged 55 to 70 with active or convalescent COVID-19.

This chain links TRBV11-3 with TRBJ2-3; 9 bases agree with TRBD2. V lost 5 bases, J lost 3 bases, and 9 bases stayed unmatched. This CDR3 contains 16 residues. Per the germline V gene, CDR1 is SGHNT and CDR2 is YENEEA. CDR3 DNA: TGTGCCAGCAGCCTTAGCGGGGGAGCAGGTACAGATACGCAGTATTTT. This encodes CASSLSGGAGTDTQYF.

The table lists this clone with a count of one. The V gene is TRBV7-9, the J gene TRBJ2-2; maybe TRBD2 (5 bases). From germline, CDR1 is SEHNR and CDR2 FQNEAQ (reference sequence). The CDR3 has 16 amino acids. Deletions cut 2 bases from V and 4 bases from J, with 14 bases between. CDR3 nucleotides: TGTGCCAGCAGCTTACTCGCGGAGGCGGGCACCGGGGAGCTGTTTTTT. The encoded protein is CASSLLAEAGTGELFF.

The chain has TRBV5-6 and TRBJ1-5; 9 bases align to TRBD1. CDR3 length equals 14 residues. CDR1 and CDR2 (germline): SGHDT, YYEEEE. J was trimmed by 9 bases and V by 4 bases; bases with no gene match: 8. CDR3 coding DNA: TGTGCCAGCAGCCTCGGGACAGGGACATTGCCCCAGCATTTT. This codes for CASSLGTGTLPQHF.

The sample holds a few counts of this clone. The genes are TRBV28 and TRBJ1-1, with 8 bases lining up with TRBD1. The CDR3 contains 14 residues. The V and J ends lost 5 bases and 4 bases, in that order; junction bases with no gene match: 6. Germline V gene sequence: CDR1 MDHEN, CDR2 SYDVKM. CDR3 residues: CASSPRGHGTEAFF. Here the CDR3 DNA reads TGTGCCAGCAGTCCCAGGGGGCACGGCACTGAAGCTTTCTTT.

This rearrangement joins TRBV14 to TRBJ2-3; a possible D gene is TRBD1 (6 bases). Germline lookup yields CDR1 SGHDN and CDR2 FVKESK. This CDR3 has 15 residues. Trimming pared 4 bases from V and 4 bases from J, leaving 15 bases between. As DNA, the CDR3 is TGTGCCAGCAGCCTTAGGGGGTTTTTGTCAGATACGCAGTATTTT. It translates to CASSLRGFLSDTQYF.

The rearrangement links TRBV5-1 to TRBJ2-7, with D possibly TRBD2 on 6 matching bases. The CDR3 covers 15 residues. Per the germline V gene, CDR1 is SGHRS and CDR2 is YFSETQ. V was clipped by 2 bases and J by 6 bases, with 18 bases between them. The CDR3 DNA is TGCGCCAGCAGCTTAGCTTGGACTATTAATTCCGAGCAGTACTTC. Its protein is CASSLAWTINSEQYF.

The chain links TRBV3-1 (or the pseudogene TRBV3-2) to TRBJ1-5; D may be TRBD1 (6 bases). V lost 4 bases, J lost 3 bases, and 10 bases lay in between. The CDR3 contains 14 residues. Germline V lookup: CDR1 LGHDT, CDR2 YNNKEL (reference sequence). CDR3 loop: CASSLGTINQPQHF. DNA for the CDR3: TGTGCCAGCAGCCTGGGGACAATCAATCAGCCCCAGCATTTT.

This clone was counted a single time. The chain carries TRBV27 and TRBJ2-5; TRBD1 aligns across 7 bases. Trimming at V came to 6 bases and at J to 3 bases, leaving 4 bases not matched to a gene. CDR1 and CDR2 from the germline V gene are MNHEY and SMNVEV (reference sequence). The CDR3 runs 13 residues. The CDR3 DNA follows: TGTGCCAGCAGAACAGGGACAGAAGAGACCCAGTACTTC. It encodes CASRTGTEETQYF.

J is TRBJ2-7 and V is TRBV10-3, with 8 bases identical to TRBD1. Germline V gene lookup returns CDR1 ENHRY and CDR2 SYGVKD. The junction had 10 bases not matched to a gene; V was cut back by 2 bases and J by 7 bases. The CDR3 is 15 residues long. In DNA, the CDR3 is TGTGCCATCAGTGAGATGGGACAGGTGGGAAGGGAGCAGTACTTC. The encoded protein is CAISEMGQVGREQYF.

The rearrangement uses TRBV2 and TRBJ1-1, with 7 bases that match TRBD1. V lost 4 bases, J lost 10 bases, and 6 bases stayed unmatched. Germline V gene sequence: CDR1 SNHLY, CDR2 FYNNEI. This CDR3 comprises 12 residues. Written as DNA, the CDR3 is TGTGCCAGCAGTGGAGGGGGCAGGAGAGCTTTCTTT. This encodes CASSGGGRRAFF.

The chain employs TRBV5-6 and TRBJ1-5; 7 bases agree with TRBD1. Germline V gene data show CDR1 as SGHDT and CDR2 as YYEEEE. The CDR3 spans 14 residues. After removal of 4 bases from V and 7 bases from J, the junction contained 8 bases not matched to a gene. This CDR3 reads CASSPGQYGQPQHF. In nucleotides, the CDR3 is TGTGCCAGCAGCCCGGGACAGTACGGGCAGCCCCAGCATTTT.

This clone was detected once. The genes are TRBV29-1 and TRBJ2-7; D is perhaps TRBD1 (7 bases). The germline V and J ends were trimmed by 4 bases and 4 bases, with 11 bases remaining between them. The germline V gene encodes CDR1 SQVTM and CDR2 ANQGSEA. This CDR3 region has 12 residues. CDR3: CSVGRDRYEQYF. Written as DNA, the CDR3 is TGCAGCGTTGGGCGGGACAGATACGAGCAGTACTTC.

The chain combines TRBV28 with TRBJ2-7; 10 bases match TRBD1. This CDR3 has 13 amino acids. CDR1 is MDHEN and CDR2 is SYDVKM in the germline V gene. Losses at the gene ends were 4 bases for V and 4 bases for J; bases not matched to a gene: 1. CDR3 bases: TGTGCCAGCAGTTGGACAGGGGGATACGAGCAGTACTTC. It is translated as CASSWTGGYEQYF.

The V and J genes are TRBV7-8 and TRBJ2-1; 12 bases are shared with TRBD2. The V and J ends lost 1 base and 0 bases, in that order; junction bases with no gene match: 10. CDR3 length: 20 residues. Germline CDR1 SGHVS, CDR2 FQNEAQ. CDR3 amino acids: CASSLGGGTSGLSSYNEQFF. The CDR3 nucleotides read TGTGCCAGCAGCTTAGGGGGGGGGACTAGCGGGCTTAGCTCCTACAATGAGCAGTTCTTC. Filled out from reference TRBV7-8 and TRBJ2-1, the complete variable domain reads GAGVSQSPRYKVAKRGQDVALRCDPISGHVSLFWYQQALGQGPEFLTYFQNEAQLDKSGLPSDRFFAERPEGSVSTLKIQRTQQEDSAVYLCASSLGGGTSGLSSYNEQFFGPGTRLTVL.

The chain couples TRBV27 to TRBJ1-2; maybe TRBD1 (5 bases). The CDR3 length is 13 residues. The V and J ends lost 6 bases and 3 bases respectively, with 11 bases between them. In germline, CDR1 is MNHEY, CDR2 SMNVEV (reference sequence). CDR3 in DNA: TGTGCCAGCAGGGGGGGGTTCGACTATGGCTACACCTTC. Protein sequence: CASRGGFDYGYTF.

This clone occurred once. The chain employs TRBV5-4 and TRBJ2-4; 7 nucleotides agree with TRBD1. Germline assignment: CDR1 SGHNT and CDR2 YYREEE (reference sequence). Germline trimming cut 2 bases from V and 8 bases from J; bases unmatched to any gene: 4. The CDR3 consists of 13 residues. This chain's CDR3 is CASSFPTGDIQYF. CDR3 bases: TGTGCCAGCAGCTTCCCAACAGGGGACATTCAGTACTTC.

The chain combines TRBV5-1 with TRBJ2-2; D gene ambiguous. Per germline, CDR1 SGHRS and CDR2 YFSETQ. Trimming pared 2 bases from V and 1 base from J, leaving 21 bases between. The CDR3 has 19 amino acids. The CDR3: CASSFKAGPHRQNTGELFF. The CDR3 bases are TGCGCCAGCAGCTTTAAGGCAGGTCCCCACCGTCAGAACACCGGGGAGCTGTTTTTT.

This rearrangement joins TRBV13 to TRBJ2-5; D is possibly TRBD2 (5 bases). Between the trimmed V and J ends, which lost 5 bases and 1 base, there was a span of 5 bases. CDR1 is PRHDT and CDR2 is FYEKMQ in the germline V gene (reference sequence). The CDR3 covers 12 residues. The CDR3 nucleotides read TGTGCCAGCAGCCGGGGCCAAGAGACCCAGTACTTC. Protein: CASSRGQETQYF.

The J gene is TRBJ2-5, the V gene TRBV12-3 or TRBV12-4; TRBD2 matches 10 bases. This CDR3 region has 13 residues. Trimming at V came to 8 bases and at J to 2 bases, leaving 2 bases not matched to a gene. CDR3 residues: CASGLAVQETQYF. The CDR3 DNA sequence: TGTGCCAGCGGACTAGCGGTGCAAGAGACCCAGTACTTC.

The rearrangement joins TRBV5-1 to TRBJ2-5; a possible D gene is TRBD1 (5 bases). Trimming pared 1 base from V and 6 bases from J, leaving 16 bases between. The V gene's germline CDR1 is SGHRS and CDR2 YFSETQ. The CDR3 has 15 residues. CDR3 region: CASSLSGQGLQTQYF. The CDR3 DNA is TGCGCCAGCAGCTTGTCTGGTCAGGGTCTGCAGACCCAGTACTTC.

This chain uses TRBV5-1 with TRBJ2-7, with TRBD1 matching over 10 bases. V lost 4 bases and J lost 5; bases outside the gene matches: 6. The CDR3 covers 14 residues. Germline lookup yields CDR1 SGHRS and CDR2 YFSETQ. DNA of the CDR3: TGCGCCAGCAGCCCCGGGACAGGGGTCCACGAGCAGTACTTC. Encoded protein: CASSPGTGVHEQYF.

This chain uses TRBV5-4 with TRBJ2-1, with a possible D match to TRBD1 (6 bases). Germline-derived CDR1 and CDR2 are SGHNT and YYREEE (reference sequence). The CDR3 runs 11 residues. The V end was cut by 4 bases, the J end by 10 bases, with 9 bases between. The CDR3 sequence is CASSVTGEQFF. The DNA of the CDR3 is TGTGCCAGCAGCGTTACAGGGGAGCAGTTCTTC.

This CDR3 is CASSARRGGENGYTF. The CDR3 coding sequence is TGTGCCAGCAGCGCAAGAAGGGGGGGTGAGAATGGCTACACCTTC. The J gene is TRBJ1-2, the V gene TRBV9; D perhaps matches TRBD1 (6 bases). Germline CDR1 is SGDLS and CDR2 is YYNGEE. Deletions cut 3 bases from V and 6 bases from J, with 18 bases between. The CDR3 sequence is 15 residues long.

The chain has TRBV28 and TRBJ2-2, with TRBD2 matching 9 bases. Trimming removed 8 bases from V and 2 bases from J; junction bases left unmatched: 3. The germline CDR1 and CDR2 sequences are MDHEN and SYDVKM. This CDR3 spans 14 amino acids. CDR3 DNA sequence: TGTGCCAGCGCGGGGGGGACTAACACCGGGGAGCTGTTTTTT. It codes for CASAGGTNTGELFF.

CDR3 DNA sequence: TGTGCCAGCACCTCCGTCGGTGGGAGCAACACCGGGGAGCTGTTTTTT. As protein: CASTSVGGSNTGELFF. The chain uses TRBV9 and TRBJ2-2; the D gene is possibly TRBD2 (5 bases). The germline CDR1 and CDR2 sequences are SGDLS and YYNGEE. The CDR3 runs to 16 residues. Trimming left V 6 bases short and J 2 bases short, with 17 bases between.

This clone appeared once. The chain uses TRBV14 and TRBJ2-1; D is unclear. The CDR3 has 13 amino acids. Germline V gene lookup returns CDR1 SGHDN and CDR2 FVKESK. Trimming shortened V by 0 bases and J by 4 bases, and 4 bases separated the two germline ends. The CDR3 DNA sequence: TGTGCCAGCAGCCAAGAACTGTACAATGAGCAGTTCTTC. It yields the protein CASSQELYNEQFF.

The chain combines TRBV6-6 with TRBJ2-7, with a tentative D call TRBD2 (5 bases). Deletions cut 7 bases from V and 4 bases from J, with 20 bases between. Germline CDR1 MNHNY, CDR2 SVGAGI (reference sequence). The CDR3 sequence is 15 residues long. The CDR3: CASTPDEGGTYEQYF. CDR3 sequence (DNA): TGTGCCAGCACTCCGGATGAGGGTGGCACGTACGAGCAGTACTTC.

The chain carries TRBV12-3 or TRBV12-4 and TRBJ2-5, with 7 bases lining up with TRBD2. V shed 7 bases, J shed 5 bases, and the junction held 1 base outside the gene matches. This CDR3 is 11 amino acids long. The CDR3 bases are TGTGCCAGCACCGGGGGGGAGACCCAGTACTTC. Amino acid sequence: CASTGGETQYF.

This clone was seen just once. This chain links TRBV6-1 with TRBJ2-5, with 8 bases lining up with TRBD2. CDR1 MNHNS and CDR2 SASEGT come from the germline V gene. CDR3 length: 18 residues. V lost 2 bases and J lost 1; bases outside the gene matches: 12. CDR3 nucleotide sequence: TGTGCCAGCAGTGAATGGCCCCAACTAGCGGAGCCCCAAGAGACCCAGTACTTC. Its protein product is CASSEWPQLAEPQETQYF.

This chain connects TRBV7-8 to TRBJ1-5; 7 bases match TRBD1. V shed 3 bases, J shed 4 bases, and the junction held 6 bases outside the gene matches. The CDR3 is 15 amino acids. In germline, CDR1 is SGHVS, CDR2 FQNEAQ. As DNA, the CDR3 is TGTGCCAGCAGCTTTAGCCGACAGGGAAATCAGCCCCAGCATTTT. It translates to CASSFSRQGNQPQHF.

The chain combines TRBV6-5 with TRBJ2-3; a possible D gene is TRBD1 (6 bases). In germline, CDR1 is MNHEY, CDR2 SVGAGI. V lost 1 base to trimming and J lost 5 bases, with 10 bases between them. The CDR3 runs to 14 residues. CDR3 region: CASSYWKGGDTQYF. CDR3 nucleotides: TGTGCCAGCAGTTACTGGAAAGGGGGAGATACGCAGTATTTT.

This clone was detected many times. CDR3: CASSTRTSGSNEQFF. The DNA for the CDR3 is TGTGCCAGCAGCACCCGGACTAGCGGGAGCAATGAGCAGTTCTTC. V usage is TRBV9 and J usage is TRBJ2-1; the match to TRBD2 covers 13 bases. The CDR3 totals 15 residues. The V and J ends lost 4 bases and 6 bases, in that order; junction bases with no gene match: 4. The germline V gene has CDR1 SGDLS and CDR2 YYNGEE.